The T cell receptor (delta chain) under discussion was sequenced for a study of γδ T cells in repeated Plasmodium falciparum infection. Study-wide background: Timepoints: baseline, immediately before selected infections, and 21 days after every infection. Some Malian samples span acute malaria episodes; others come from no-transmission periods.

This clone turned up a few times. TCRdb assigns this DNA the protein of a much larger clone, which departs from its translation at residue 9; this likely reflects a read error, and the protein shown comes from translating the DNA. TCRdb fed the multiplex PCR reads to CATT. The sample has around 50,000 delta-chain clones, about 2% seen once; the top ten hold 20% to 25%. The sample comprised gamma-delta T cells from blood. The origin of this receptor is a pool of human donors (malaria-infected and uninfected, not separated).

The CDR3 is CACDTVGSSSRILGDKGADKLIF. The CDR3, as DNA: TGTGCCTGTGACACCGTAGGTAGCAGTAGTCGCATACTGGGGGATAAAGGAGCCGATAAACTCATCTTT. V and J are TRDV2 and TRDJ1; 11 bases match TRDD3. The J gene was not available in TCRdb and was assigned here by matching the DNA to germline segments. The CDR3 extends over 23 amino acids. V lost 0 bases and J lost 3; bases outside the gene matches: 26. CDR1 is GEAIGNYY and CDR2 is EKD in the germline V gene.